This T cell receptor beta chain appears in the sequencing data of a study of CD8+ T cells in alopecia areata. Whole-study findings and limits: Resident alphabeta T cells of normal skin are also sequenced in scalp samples. Clonality was higher in lesional than normal scalp, especially in alopecia totalis/universalis.

Extracted RNA was reverse transcribed, and the resulting cDNA served as sequencing template. Assay: immunoSEQ multiplex PCR; the TCRdb copy retains only in-frame clones and omits some. Here the sample spans more than 95,000 clones, approximately 52% being singletons. In the case of this clone: What it recognizes is unknown.

Germline CDR1 is LGHNA and CDR2 is YNFKEQ. V lost 0 bases, J lost 6 bases, and 8 bases stayed unmatched. There are 15 residues in the CDR3. The sequence derives from a human donor in good health. V usage is TRBV4-2 and J usage is TRBJ2-7, with 7 bases identical to TRBD1. Source material: CD4+ T cells sorted from blood. CDR3 loop: CASSQDWGQSREQYF. The DNA of the CDR3 is TGTGCCAGCAGCCAAGATTGGGGACAGTCCCGCGAGCAGTACTTC.